This passage covers 8 T cell receptor beta chains from one sample sequenced in a study of blood T cell repertoires in COVID-19. Some clones are missing from TCRdb's copy, which holds only in-frame ones; the method was immunoSEQ multiplex PCR. The table lists 100,000 to 120,000 clones, approximately 90% of them singletons. The sequenced sample consisted of peripheral blood. These receptors were taken from a woman aged 50 to 60 with acute or convalescent COVID-19.

The rearrangement uses TRBV5-1 and TRBJ1-2, with 7 bases aligning to TRBD1. This CDR3 has 15 amino acids. Unmatched junction bases numbered 9, after V lost 0 bases and J lost 7 bases. Germline lookup yields CDR1 SGHRS and CDR2 YFSETQ. CDR3 DNA sequence: TGCGCCAGCAGCTTGGACGACAGGGTTGGTGGTGGCTACACCTTC. This codes for CASSLDDRVGGGYTF.

This clone rates as medium-sized. V gene TRBV7-9 combines with J gene TRBJ1-6; D remains unclear. Germline values: CDR1 SEHNR, CDR2 FQNEAQ (reference sequence). The CDR3 totals 14 residues. V shed 4 bases and J shed 9 bases, with 13 bases lying between them. The CDR3 bases are TGTGCCAGCAGCTACCTGGGTCCGGGTTCACCCCTCCACTTT. As protein: CASSYLGPGSPLHF. Full variable domain (outside the CDR3, taken from reference TRBV7-9 and TRBJ1-6): DTGVSQNPRHKITKRGQNVTFRCDPISEHNRLYWYRQTLGQGPEFLTYFQNEAQLEKSRLLSDRFSAERPKGSFSTLEIQRTEQGDSAMYLCASSYLGPGSPLHFGNGTRLTVT.

This rearrangement joins TRBV5-4 to TRBJ2-2; D is unresolved. V was shortened by 2 bases and J by 8 bases, with 7 bases between the two germline ends. This CDR3 has 12 amino acids. The germline V gene has CDR1 SGHNT and CDR2 YYREEE (reference sequence). CDR3 DNA sequence: TGTGCCAGCAGCTTTTCTATAGGGGAGCTGTTTTTT. Residues: CASSFSIGELFF.

The chain joins TRBV6-2 or TRBV6-3 to TRBJ2-2; the match to TRBD2 covers 11 bases. Germline values: CDR1 MNHEY, CDR2 SVGEGT. CDR3 size: 18 residues. Trimming at V came to 2 bases and at J to 6 bases, leaving 11 bases not matched to a gene. CDR3 loop: CASSYPTTSGSFAGELFF. The CDR3 DNA is TGTGCCAGCAGTTACCCCACAACTAGCGGGAGTTTCGCCGGGGAGCTGTTTTTT.

The J gene is TRBJ2-7, the V gene TRBV18; 9 nucleotides match TRBD2. This CDR3 is built from 17 residues. Germline lookup yields CDR1 KGHSH and CDR2 LQKENI. V shed 6 bases and J 6 bases; nucleotides not matched to a gene: 18. CDR3: CASSPLGELAGASEQYF. The CDR3 DNA reads TGTGCCAGCTCCCCTCTGGGTGAGTTAGCGGGAGCATCCGAGCAGTACTTC.

The chain is built from TRBV6-1 and TRBJ2-1, with 8 bases lining up with TRBD2. Germline CDR1 MNHNS, CDR2 SASEGT. Trimming cost V 2 bases and J 9 bases; bases outside gene matches: 12. The CDR3 contains 16 residues. The DNA for the CDR3 is TGTGCCAGCAGTGAAAGAGCGGGAGATGTCTTCGGTGAGCAGTTCTTC. Protein product: CASSERAGDVFGEQFF.

The J gene is TRBJ2-3, the V gene TRBV30; 12 bases map to TRBD2. The germline CDR1 and CDR2 sequences are GTSNPN and SVGIG (reference sequence). This CDR3 contains 13 residues. CDR3 coding DNA: TGTGTCACGACTAGCGGGAGCGCAGATACGCAGTATTTT. This encodes CVTTSGSADTQYF.

The chain is built from TRBV7-9 and TRBJ2-3, with D perhaps TRBD2 (5 bases). V gave up 5 bases and J gave up 1 base, with 13 bases separating them. The CDR3 spans 15 residues. Germline V gene data show CDR1 as SEHNR and CDR2 as FQNEAQ (reference sequence). The CDR3, as DNA: TGTGCCAGCAGCCCTTGGAGCGGAGGCACAGATACGCAGTATTTT. Translation gives CASSPWSGGTDTQYF.